This TCR beta chain was profiled in a study of CD8 T cells in ankylosing spondylitis. Trimming removed 4 bases from V and 3 bases from J; junction bases left unmatched: 11. The CDR3 consists of 16 residues. In germline, CDR1 is SGHNT, CDR2 YYREEE (reference sequence). TCRdb recomputed calls from the 5' RACE reads with MiXCR, one row per CDR3 protein. Here the sample spans approximately 210,000 distinct CDR3 sequences, around 13% being singletons. This clonotype was recorded a few times. This TCR was recovered from a male donor with ankylosing spondylitis or in good health (not recorded which). Sequencing was performed on blood, either unsorted or a sorted T cell fraction (not recorded which). V is TRBV5-4 and J is TRBJ2-5, with 8 bases identical to TRBD1. CDR3 in amino acids: CASSPGQGRTKETQYF. The DNA of the CDR3 is TGTGCCAGCAGCCCCGGACAGGGAAGGACCAAAGAGACCCAGTACTTC.